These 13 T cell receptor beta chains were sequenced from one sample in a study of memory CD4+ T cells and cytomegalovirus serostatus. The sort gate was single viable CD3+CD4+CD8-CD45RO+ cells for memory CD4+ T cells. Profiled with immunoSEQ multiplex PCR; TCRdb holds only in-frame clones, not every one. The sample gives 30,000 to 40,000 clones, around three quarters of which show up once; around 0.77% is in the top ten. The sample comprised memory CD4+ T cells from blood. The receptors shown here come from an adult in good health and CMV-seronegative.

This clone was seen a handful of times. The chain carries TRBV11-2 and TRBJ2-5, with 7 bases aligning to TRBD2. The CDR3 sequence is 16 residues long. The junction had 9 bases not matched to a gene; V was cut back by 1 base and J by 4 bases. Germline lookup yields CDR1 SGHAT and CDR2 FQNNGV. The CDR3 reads CASSLGRAGEGETQYF. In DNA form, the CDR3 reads TGTGCCAGCAGCTTAGGTCGGGCGGGGGAAGGAGAGACCCAGTACTTC.

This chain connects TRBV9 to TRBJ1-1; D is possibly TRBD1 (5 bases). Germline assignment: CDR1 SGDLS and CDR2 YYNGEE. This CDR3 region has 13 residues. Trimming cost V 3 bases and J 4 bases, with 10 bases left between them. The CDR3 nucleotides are TGTGCCAGCAGCGCGGCACAGGTCACTGAAGCTTTCTTT. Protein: CASSAAQVTEAFF.

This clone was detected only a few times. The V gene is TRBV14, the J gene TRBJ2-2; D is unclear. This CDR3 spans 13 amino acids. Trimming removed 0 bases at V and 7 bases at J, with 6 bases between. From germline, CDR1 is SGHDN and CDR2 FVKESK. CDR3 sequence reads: CASSQEYGGELFF. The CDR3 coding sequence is TGTGCCAGCAGCCAAGAATACGGCGGGGAGCTGTTTTTT. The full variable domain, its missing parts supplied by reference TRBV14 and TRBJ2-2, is EAGVTQFPSHSVIEKGQTVTLRCDPISGHDNLYWYRRVMGKEIKFLLHFVKESKQDESGMPNNRFLAERTGGTYSTLKVQPAELEDSGVYFCASSQEYGGELFFGEGSRLTVL.

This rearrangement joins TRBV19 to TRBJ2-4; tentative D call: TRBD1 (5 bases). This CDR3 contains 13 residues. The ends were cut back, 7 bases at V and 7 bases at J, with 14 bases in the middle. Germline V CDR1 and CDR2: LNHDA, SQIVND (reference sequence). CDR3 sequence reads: CASMSKGMNIQYF. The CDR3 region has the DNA TGTGCCAGTATGTCAAAGGGGATGAACATTCAGTACTTC.

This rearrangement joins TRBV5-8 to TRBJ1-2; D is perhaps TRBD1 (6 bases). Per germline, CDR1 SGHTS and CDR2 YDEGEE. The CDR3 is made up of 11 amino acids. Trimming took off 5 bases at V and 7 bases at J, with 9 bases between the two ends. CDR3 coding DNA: TGTGCCAGCAGGCTGACAGGTGGCTACACCTTC. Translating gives CASRLTGGYTF.

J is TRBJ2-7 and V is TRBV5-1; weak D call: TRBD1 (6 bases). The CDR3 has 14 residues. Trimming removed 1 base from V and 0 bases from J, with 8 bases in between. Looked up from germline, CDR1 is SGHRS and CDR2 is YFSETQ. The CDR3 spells CASSLQGFSYEQYF. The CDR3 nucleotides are TGCGCCAGCAGCTTGCAGGGGTTCTCCTACGAGCAGTACTTC. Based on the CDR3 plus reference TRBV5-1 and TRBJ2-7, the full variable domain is KAGVTQTPRYLIKTRGQQVTLSCSPISGHRSVSWYQQTPGQGLQFLFEYFSETQRNKGNFPGRFSGRQFSNSRSEMNVSTLELGDSALYLCASSLQGFSYEQYFGPGTRLTVT.

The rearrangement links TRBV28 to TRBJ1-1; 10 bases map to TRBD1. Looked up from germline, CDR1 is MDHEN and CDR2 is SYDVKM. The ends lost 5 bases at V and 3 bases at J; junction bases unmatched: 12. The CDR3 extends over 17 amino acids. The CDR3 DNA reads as TGTGCCAGCAGTCCCCATCTGACAGGGGGCGCAGACACTGAAGCTTTCTTT. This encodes CASSPHLTGGADTEAFF.

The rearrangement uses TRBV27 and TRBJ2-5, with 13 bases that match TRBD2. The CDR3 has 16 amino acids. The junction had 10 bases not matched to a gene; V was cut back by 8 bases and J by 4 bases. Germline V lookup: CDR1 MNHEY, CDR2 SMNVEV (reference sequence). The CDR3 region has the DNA TGTGCCAGCTCAAAATTTCGGACTAGCGGGGGAGAGACCCAGTACTTC. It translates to CASSKFRTSGGETQYF.

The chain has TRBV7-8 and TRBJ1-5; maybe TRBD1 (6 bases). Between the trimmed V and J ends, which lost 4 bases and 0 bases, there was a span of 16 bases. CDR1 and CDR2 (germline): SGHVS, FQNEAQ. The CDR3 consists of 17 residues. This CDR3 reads CASSSLTGDHSNQPQHF. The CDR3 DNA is TGTGCCAGCAGCTCTCTGACAGGAGATCATAGCAATCAGCCCCAGCATTTT.

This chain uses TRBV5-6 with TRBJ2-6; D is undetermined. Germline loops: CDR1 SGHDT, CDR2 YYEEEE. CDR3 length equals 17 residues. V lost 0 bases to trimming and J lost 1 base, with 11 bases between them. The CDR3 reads CASSLAPSSSGANVLTF. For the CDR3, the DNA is TGTGCCAGCAGCTTGGCACCGAGTAGTTCTGGGGCCAACGTCCTGACTTTC.

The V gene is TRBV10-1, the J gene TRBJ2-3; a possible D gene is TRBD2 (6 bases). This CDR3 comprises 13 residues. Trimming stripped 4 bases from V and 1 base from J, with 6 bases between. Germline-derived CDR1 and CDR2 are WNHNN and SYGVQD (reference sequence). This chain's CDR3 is CASSGGGTDTQYF. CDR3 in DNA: TGCGCCAGCAGTGGCGGGGGCACAGATACGCAGTATTTT.

CDR3 nucleotide sequence: TGTGCCAGCAGCTTAGCTGGCGCGGTGGGCTATGGCTACACCTTC. It yields the protein CASSLAGAVGYGYTF. J is TRBJ1-2 and V is TRBV7-2; no definite D call. This CDR3 is 15 amino acids long. The germline gives CDR1 SGHTA, CDR2 FQGNSA. The ends were cut back, 0 bases at V and 4 bases at J, with 12 bases in the middle.

The CDR3 protein is CASSLYRDRVGTEAFF. The CDR3, as DNA: TGTGCCAGTAGTCTCTACCGGGACAGGGTAGGGACTGAAGCTTTCTTT. This rearrangement joins TRBV19 to TRBJ1-1, with 9 bases that match TRBD1. The ends lost 5 bases at V and 5 bases at J; junction bases unmatched: 12. From germline, CDR1 is LNHDA and CDR2 SQIVND (reference sequence). This CDR3 contains 16 residues.